The clone carrying this T cell receptor (beta chain) was detected a few times. This specimen comes from a study of blood T cells in healthy people across ages. Caucasian, healthy and from Russia, the donors were aged between roughly 6 and 95. For the second PCR, which ran for about 6 to 11 cycles, a sample-barcoded 5' primer and a J-beta primer mix were used. One entry per CDR3 protein, called by TCRdb with MiXCR from the 5' RACE reads. In the table there are approximately 1.5 million distinct CDR3 sequences, roughly 43% of which are singletons. Germline V lookup: CDR1 SGDLS, CDR2 YYNGEE. The V gene lost 3 bases and the J gene lost 2 bases, with 12 bases spanning the gap. The CDR3 totals 15 residues.

The source of this sequence is a woman under 30 in good health. This chain uses TRBV9 with TRBJ2-1, with a weak D call TRBD2 (6 bases). The sample taken for sequencing was blood. The CDR3 reads CASSATGLPYNEQFF. CDR3 in DNA: TGTGCCAGCAGCGCTACGGGACTGCCCTACAATGAGCAGTTCTTC.